The 10 T cell receptor beta chains reported below all come from one sample, sequenced in a study of cytomegalovirus exposure and HLA in healthy donors. Amplification used 60 Vbeta primers and 13 Jbeta primers. The method was immunoSEQ multiplex PCR; TCRdb's version includes in-frame clones alone and lacks a portion of them. The data show roughly 200,000 clones, around four fifths seen once. Material for sequencing was PBMCs. The receptor source for this set is an older woman in good health and CMV-seropositive.

This clone was detected only a few times. The chain carries TRBV11-2 and TRBJ1-1; 9 bases align to TRBD1. Germline loops: CDR1 SGHAT, CDR2 FQNNGV. The CDR3 is made up of 14 amino acids. V lost 5 bases and J lost 12; bases outside the gene matches: 13. Here the CDR3 reads CASSINEGQGRSFF. As DNA, the CDR3 is TGTGCCAGCAGCATTAACGAGGGACAGGGTCGCTCTTTCTTT.

The genes are TRBV19 and TRBJ1-1; D is perhaps TRBD1 (5 bases). The CDR3 runs 13 residues. Germline V gene lookup returns CDR1 LNHDA and CDR2 SQIVND (reference sequence). The V end lost 1 base, the J end lost 7 bases, and 10 bases lay between the germline ends. CDR3 sequence: CASSIGAGFEAFF. The CDR3 DNA follows: TGTGCCAGTAGTATAGGGGCAGGGTTTGAAGCTTTCTTT.

This chain connects TRBV10-2 to TRBJ1-1; a possible D gene is TRBD1 (5 bases). CDR3 length: 12 residues. V dropped 6 bases and J dropped 1 base, with 6 bases sitting between them. The germline CDR1 and CDR2 sequences are WSHSY and SAAADI. CDR3 sequence reads: CASRGQNTEAFF. CDR3 bases: TGCGCCAGCAGAGGACAGAACACTGAAGCTTTCTTT.

The gene calls are TRBV5-1 and TRBJ2-1; a weak D match, TRBD2 (6 bases). The CDR3 is made up of 14 amino acids. Germline-derived CDR1 and CDR2 are SGHRS and YFSETQ. V shed 9 bases and J shed 5 bases, with 18 bases lying between them. The CDR3 protein is CATGRGSANNEQFF. CDR3 coding DNA: TGCGCCACCGGCCGGGGGAGCGCTAACAATGAGCAGTTCTTC.

The CDR3 DNA follows: TGCGCCAGCAGTGAGTCTCAGAACAGGGTTTTTGGAAACACCATATATTTT. It codes for CASSESQNRVFGNTIYF. This chain uses TRBV10-1 with TRBJ1-3; D perhaps matches TRBD1 (6 bases). The CDR3 has 17 residues. V lost 0 bases to trimming and J lost 3 bases, with 15 bases between them. In germline, CDR1 is WNHNN, CDR2 SYGVQD (reference sequence).

The V and J genes are TRBV9 and TRBJ2-7, with D possibly matching TRBD2 (6 bases). V shed 0 bases and J shed 4 bases, with 14 bases lying between them. CDR3 length: 15 residues. Germline CDR1 reads SGDLS; CDR2 reads YYNGEE. The CDR3 bases are TGTGCCAGCAGCGTAGATGCGGGACTCCTTTACGAGCAGTACTTC. Protein product: CASSVDAGLLYEQYF.

The J gene is TRBJ2-5, the V gene TRBV28; 9 bases are shared with TRBD1. The V segment lost 2 bases and the J segment 2 bases; nucleotides outside the gene matches: 6. Germline V lookup: CDR1 MDHEN, CDR2 SYDVKM. CDR3 length: 16 residues. Written as DNA, the CDR3 is TGTGCCAGCAGTTTACCGGGACAGGGTTCTCAAGAGACCCAGTACTTC. Its translation: CASSLPGQGSQETQYF.

This sequence joins TRBV28 and TRBJ2-7; 9 positions match TRBD1. Germline lookup yields CDR1 MDHEN and CDR2 SYDVKM. J gave up 1 base and V 4 bases, and 8 bases lay outside the gene matches. The CDR3 is 16 residues long. This chain's CDR3 is CASSSNRGHPSYEQYF. CDR3 bases: TGTGCCAGCAGTTCGAACAGGGGGCACCCGTCCTACGAGCAGTACTTC. Drawing the rest from reference TRBV28 and TRBJ2-7, the complete variable domain is DVKVTQSSRYLVKRTGEKVFLECVQDMDHENMFWYRQDPGLGLRLIYFSYDVKMKEKGDIPEGYSVSREKKERFSLILESASTNQTSMYLCASSSNRGHPSYEQYFGPGTRLTVT.

Comments on this clone: Additional DNA sequences in this sample encode the identical CDR3. The CDR3 protein is CASSLSGSSYNEQFF. Here the CDR3 DNA reads TGTGCCAGCAGCCTCAGCGGAAGCTCCTACAATGAGCAGTTCTTC. The gene calls are TRBV7-3 and TRBJ2-1; a weak D match, TRBD2 (5 bases). CDR3 length: 15 amino acids. Trimming cost V 5 bases and J 0 bases, with 11 bases left between them. Looked up from germline, CDR1 is SGHTA and CDR2 is FQGTGA.

A few counts support this clone. V usage is TRBV10-3 and J usage is TRBJ1-2; possibly TRBD1 for D (5 bases). Germline loops: CDR1 ENHRY, CDR2 SYGVKD. V was cut by 10 bases and J by 2 bases, with 17 bases left in between. The CDR3 is 14 amino acids. This CDR3 is CASSLVDTNYGYTF. For the CDR3, the DNA is TGTGCCAGCTCTTTGGTGGACACGAACTATGGCTACACCTTC.